One sample yielded the 20 T cell receptor beta chains listed below, sequenced in a study of blood T cell repertoires in COVID-19. TCRdb's table, derived via immunoSEQ multiplex PCR, lists solely in-frame clones and lacks some. The repertoire holds tens of thousands of clones, roughly 80% seen once, with approximately 10% in the top ten. Material for sequencing was peripheral blood. These receptors originate from a man at least 80 years old with COVID-19, enrolled during active disease.

This chain connects TRBV6-1 to TRBJ1-5, with D perhaps matching TRBD1 (5 bases). This CDR3 is built from 18 residues. V lost 0 bases and J 1 base, leaving 16 bases between the germline ends. Germline CDR1 and CDR2: MNHNS and SASEGT. CDR3 coding DNA: TGTGCCAGCAGTGAAGCGCGGGGGAGGGGTGTAAGCAATCAGCCCCAGCATTTT. Translation: CASSEARGRGVSNQPQHF.

The rearrangement joins TRBV5-6 to TRBJ1-1, with 9 bases identical to TRBD1. The CDR3 is 14 amino acids. Trimming cost V 3 bases and J 6 bases; bases outside gene matches: 6. Germline V gene data show CDR1 as SGHDT and CDR2 as YYEEEE. In DNA, the CDR3 is TGTGCCAGCAGCTCCCGGGACAGGGTCCCTGAAGCTTTCTTT. It encodes CASSSRDRVPEAFF.

The rearrangement links TRBV4-3 to TRBJ1-1; TRBD1 might be the D (5 bases). Trimming removed 1 base from V and 1 base from J, with 7 bases in between. CDR1 and CDR2 (germline): LGHNA, YSLEER. The CDR3 covers 14 residues. The CDR3 sequence: CASSQAQGNTEAFF. CDR3 sequence (DNA): TGCGCCAGCAGCCAAGCGCAGGGGAACACTGAAGCTTTCTTT.

This clone has only one observation. The gene calls are TRBV19 and TRBJ2-2, with TRBD1 identical over 9 bases. Germline CDR1 reads LNHDA; CDR2 reads SQIVND (reference sequence). This CDR3 has 16 residues. J was trimmed by 4 bases and V by 6 bases; bases with no gene match: 9. The CDR3 here is CASRTGTGSGTGELFF. The DNA of the CDR3 is TGTGCCAGTAGAACCGGGACAGGGTCGGGCACCGGGGAGCTGTTTTTT.

The gene calls are TRBV4-1 and TRBJ1-3; D gene unclear. Germline CDR1 is MGHRA and CDR2 is YSYEKL. V shed 0 bases and J shed 0 bases, with 12 bases lying between them. The CDR3 length is 17 residues. The CDR3 DNA reads as TGCGCCAGCAGCCAAGATCGCACAGCTCGCTCTGGAAACACCATATATTTT. Its protein product is CASSQDRTARSGNTIYF.

The chain carries TRBV7-2 and TRBJ1-5, with a possible D match to TRBD1 (6 bases). V lost 4 bases and J lost 4, with 14 bases in between. This CDR3 is 15 amino acids long. Germline CDR1 is SGHTA and CDR2 is FQGNSA. In DNA, the CDR3 is TGTGCCAGCAGCTCCCCAGGGGTCAGTAATCAGCCCCAGCATTTT. Its protein is CASSSPGVSNQPQHF.

The rearrangement joins TRBV28 to TRBJ1-3, with 10 bases matching TRBD1. Per the germline V gene, CDR1 is MDHEN and CDR2 is SYDVKM. The CDR3 consists of 16 residues. The junction had 5 bases not matched to a gene; V was cut back by 5 bases and J by 1 base. CDR3 in amino acids: CASSLGQGTSGNTIYF. The CDR3 nucleotides read TGTGCCAGCAGTCTGGGACAGGGGACTTCTGGAAACACCATATATTTT. Filled out from reference TRBV28 and TRBJ1-3, the complete variable domain reads DVKVTQSSRYLVKRTGEKVFLECVQDMDHENMFWYRQDPGLGLRLIYFSYDVKMKEKGDIPEGYSVSREKKERFSLILESASTNQTSMYLCASSLGQGTSGNTIYFGEGSWLTVV.

CDR3 sequence: CASRLAGISGANVLTF. In DNA, the CDR3 is TGCGCCAGCCGACTAGCGGGAATCTCTGGGGCCAACGTCCTGACTTTC. This chain uses TRBV5-1 with TRBJ2-6; 11 bases line up with TRBD2. The V gene end was trimmed by 7 bases and the J gene end by 0 bases; junction bases not matched to a gene: 3. This CDR3 is built from 16 residues. Germline lookup yields CDR1 SGHRS and CDR2 YFSETQ.

The chain is built from TRBV2 and TRBJ1-2; D gene ambiguous. V lost 0 bases and J 4 bases, leaving 6 bases between the germline ends. The germline CDR1 and CDR2 sequences are SNHLY and FYNNEI. The CDR3 spans 13 residues. The CDR3: CASSEAGSYGYTF. The CDR3 region has the DNA TGTGCCAGCAGTGAAGCAGGGAGCTATGGCTACACCTTC.

This clone has just a few counts. J is TRBJ2-5 and V is TRBV10-3, with TRBD2 matching 11 bases. Germline assignment: CDR1 ENHRY and CDR2 SYGVKD. The CDR3 is made up of 17 amino acids. Trimming removed 3 bases from V and 5 bases from J; junction bases left unmatched: 11. The CDR3 reads CAISEPIAGGLGETQYF. In DNA, the CDR3 is TGTGCCATCAGTGAACCCATAGCGGGAGGGTTGGGGGAGACCCAGTACTTC.

V and J are TRBV11-2 and TRBJ2-3; maybe TRBD2 (5 bases). Per the germline V gene, CDR1 is SGHAT and CDR2 is FQNNGV. CDR3 length: 15 amino acids. V was clipped by 4 bases and J by 2 bases, with 13 bases between them. The CDR3 reads CASSSGLVTTDTQYF. CDR3 sequence (DNA): TGTGCCAGCAGCTCCGGACTCGTGACCACAGATACGCAGTATTTT. Filled out from reference TRBV11-2 and TRBJ2-3, the complete variable domain reads EAGVAQSPRYKIIEKRQSVAFWCNPISGHATLYWYQQILGQGPKLLIQFQNNGVVDDSQLPKDRFSAERLKGVDSTLKIQPAKLEDSAVYLCASSSGLVTTDTQYFGPGTRLTVL.

The chain couples TRBV30 to TRBJ2-3; the D gene is possibly TRBD2 (5 bases). The V gene's germline CDR1 is GTSNPN and CDR2 SVGIG (reference sequence). The CDR3 runs to 15 residues. Trimming pared 3 bases from V and 0 bases from J, leaving 13 bases between. CDR3 loop: CAWRSGSTSTDTQYF. The CDR3 DNA reads TGTGCCTGGAGATCGGGGTCTACTAGCACAGATACGCAGTATTTT.

The V gene is TRBV28, the J gene TRBJ2-2; D remains unclear. This CDR3 is 14 amino acids long. Trimming removed 8 bases at V and 0 bases at J, with 10 bases between. Germline values: CDR1 MDHEN, CDR2 SYDVKM. CDR3 region: CASGRLANTGELFF. CDR3 nucleotides: TGTGCCAGCGGTCGCCTAGCGAACACCGGGGAGCTGTTTTTT.

The CDR3 bases are TGTGCCATCAGTGGAACAAGGGCGGGAGGGAAGGAAAAACTGTTTTTT. This encodes CAISGTRAGGKEKLFF. This chain links TRBV10-3 with TRBJ1-4; no clear D gene. Germline V gene sequence: CDR1 ENHRY, CDR2 SYGVKD. V dropped 4 bases and J dropped 8 bases, with 20 bases sitting between them. The CDR3 runs 16 residues.

The chain uses TRBV5-6 and TRBJ2-2, with 8 bases lining up with TRBD2. Trimming took 1 base from V and 1 from J; bases not matched to a gene: 3. Germline V gene data show CDR1 as SGHDT and CDR2 as YYEEEE. This CDR3 region has 16 residues. The CDR3 sequence: CASSLSGGMNTGELFF. The CDR3 nucleotides are TGTGCCAGCAGCTTGTCGGGAGGGATGAACACCGGGGAGCTGTTTTTT.

The chain combines TRBV25-1 with TRBJ1-1; 8 nucleotides line up with TRBD1. V shed 3 bases and J 1 base; nucleotides not matched to a gene: 4. From germline, CDR1 is MGHDK and CDR2 SYGVNS. The CDR3 spans 15 residues. The CDR3 here is CASSEGGQANTEAFF. The CDR3, as DNA: TGTGCCAGCAGTGAGGGGGGACAGGCGAACACTGAAGCTTTCTTT. Supplemented by reference TRBV25-1 and TRBJ1-1, the full variable domain reads EADIYQTPRYLVIGTGKKITLECSQTMGHDKMYWYQQDPGMELHLIHYSYGVNSTEKGDLSSESTVSRIRTEHFPLTLESARPSHTSQYLCASSEGGQANTEAFFGQGTRLTVV.

V gene TRBV5-1 combines with J gene TRBJ1-6; no reliable D call. Per germline, CDR1 SGHRS and CDR2 YFSETQ. Trimming took 0 bases from V and 9 from J, leaving 10 bases between them. CDR3 length: 14 residues. CDR3 DNA sequence: TGCGCCAGCAGCTTGGAGTTTGACTTTTCACCCCTCCACTTT. This encodes CASSLEFDFSPLHF.

This clone was picked up a small number of times. The CDR3 nucleotides read TGTGCCAGCAGTTGGGCAGCCGATAGCAATCAGCCCCAGCATTTT. It codes for CASSWAADSNQPQHF. The V and J genes are TRBV28 and TRBJ1-5; no definite D call. The V gene's germline CDR1 is MDHEN and CDR2 SYDVKM. Trimming removed 4 bases from V and 0 bases from J, with 10 bases in between. The CDR3 has 15 residues.

The chain joins TRBV27 to TRBJ1-3; D gene uncertain. Germline CDR1 reads MNHEY; CDR2 reads SMNVEV (reference sequence). The CDR3 is 13 residues long. Trimming pared 3 bases from V and 4 bases from J, leaving 7 bases between. The CDR3 loop reads CASSFLAGNTIYF. DNA of the CDR3: TGTGCCAGCAGTTTTCTTGCGGGAAACACCATATATTTT.

This chain joins TRBV3-1 (or the pseudogene TRBV3-2) and TRBJ1-3; TRBD1 is a possible D gene (6 bases). The germline V and J ends were trimmed by 3 bases and 1 base, with 10 bases remaining between them. The germline CDR1 and CDR2 sequences are LGHDT and YNNKEL (reference sequence). CDR3 length equals 15 residues. The chain's CDR3 is CASSHRGRSGNTIYF. The CDR3 coding sequence is TGTGCCAGCAGCCACAGGGGAAGATCTGGAAACACCATATATTTT.